The 3 T cell receptor beta chains below come from one sample, sequenced in a study of regulatory T cells in long-lasting Graves disease. Building the TCR beta libraries relied on iRepertoire HTBI primers, and CDR3 regions underwent Arm-PCR. MiXCR was run by TCRdb on the multiplex PCR reads, yielding one entry per CDR3 protein. Among 400,000 or so distinct CDR3 sequences listed, less than 25% were seen once. The time point denotes: persistent/refractory GD, antithyroid drugs over 5 years with positive TRAb. PBMC-extracted RNA yielded the TCR library. This specimen was peripheral blood mononuclear cells (PBMCs), taken when the disease was refractory, from a patient treated with antithyroid drugs. The receptors were gathered from a female donor with Graves disease.

This clonotype was detected many times. J is TRBJ1-5 and V is TRBV28; D gene uncertain. The CDR3 totals 13 residues. The germline V gene encodes CDR1 MDHEN and CDR2 SYDVKM. Trimming left V 8 bases short and J 9 bases short, with 17 bases between. CDR3 in amino acids: CASSSADHRPQHF. CDR3 bases: TGTGCCAGCTCTTCCGCTGATCATCGGCCCCAGCATTTT.

The CDR3 region is CASSRTDPVYQPQHF. The CDR3 bases are TGTGCCAGCAGTAGAACCGATCCAGTGTATCAGCCCCAGCATTTT. The chain joins TRBV6-1 to TRBJ1-5; no clear D. With 5 bases removed from V and 5 bases from J, the gap between germline ends came to 16 bases. Germline V gives CDR1 MNHNS, CDR2 SASEGT. The CDR3 length is 15 residues.

The genes are TRBV6-1 and TRBJ2-6; no reliable D call. The V end was cut by 2 bases, the J end by 0 bases, with 8 bases between. This CDR3 is 16 amino acids long. CDR1 is MNHNS and CDR2 is SASEGT in the germline V gene. The CDR3 nucleotides read TGTGCCAGCAGTGAAATGGCCCTCTCTGGGGCCAACGTCCTGACTTTC. Encoded protein: CASSEMALSGANVLTF.